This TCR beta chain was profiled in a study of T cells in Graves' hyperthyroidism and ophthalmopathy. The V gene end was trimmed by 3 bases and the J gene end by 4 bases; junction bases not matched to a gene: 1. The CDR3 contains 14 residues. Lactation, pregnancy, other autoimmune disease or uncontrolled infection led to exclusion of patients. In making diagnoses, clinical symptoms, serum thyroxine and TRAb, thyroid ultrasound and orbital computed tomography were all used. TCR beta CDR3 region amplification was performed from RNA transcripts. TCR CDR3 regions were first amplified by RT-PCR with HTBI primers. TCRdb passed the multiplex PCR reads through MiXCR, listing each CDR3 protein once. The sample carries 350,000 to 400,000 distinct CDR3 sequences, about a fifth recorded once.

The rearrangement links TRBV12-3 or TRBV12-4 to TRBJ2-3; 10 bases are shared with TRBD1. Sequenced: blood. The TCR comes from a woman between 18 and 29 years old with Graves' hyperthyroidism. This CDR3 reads CASSLTGGADTQYF. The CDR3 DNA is TGTGCCAGCAGTTTGACAGGGGGCGCAGATACGCAGTATTTT.